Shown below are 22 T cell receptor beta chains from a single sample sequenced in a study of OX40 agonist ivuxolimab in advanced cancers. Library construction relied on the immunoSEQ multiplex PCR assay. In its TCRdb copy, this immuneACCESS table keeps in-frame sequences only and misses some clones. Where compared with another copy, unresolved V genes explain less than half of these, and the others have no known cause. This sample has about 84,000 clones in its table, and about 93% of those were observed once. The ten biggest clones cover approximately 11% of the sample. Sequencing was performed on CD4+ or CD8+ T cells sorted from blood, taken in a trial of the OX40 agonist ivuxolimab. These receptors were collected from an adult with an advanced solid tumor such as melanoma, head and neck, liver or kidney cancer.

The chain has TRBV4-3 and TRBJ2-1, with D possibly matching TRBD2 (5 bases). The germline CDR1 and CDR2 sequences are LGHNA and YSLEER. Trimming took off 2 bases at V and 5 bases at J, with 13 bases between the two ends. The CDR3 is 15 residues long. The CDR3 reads CASSQFMRADNEQFF. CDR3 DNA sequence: TGCGCCAGCAGCCAATTTATGCGGGCAGACAATGAGCAGTTCTTC.

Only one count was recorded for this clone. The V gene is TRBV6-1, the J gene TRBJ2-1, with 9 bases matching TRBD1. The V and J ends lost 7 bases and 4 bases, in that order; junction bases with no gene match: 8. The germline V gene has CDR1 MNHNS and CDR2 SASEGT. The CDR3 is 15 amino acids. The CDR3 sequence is CASNPDRGRYNEQFF. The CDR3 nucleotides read TGTGCCAGCAATCCGGACAGGGGACGTTACAATGAGCAGTTCTTC.

CDR3 coding DNA: TGTGCCAGCAGTTTGACCAGGGGGGGTAACTATGGCTACACCTTC. Translated: CASSLTRGGNYGYTF. The chain links TRBV28 to TRBJ1-2; 7 bases map to TRBD1. There are 15 residues in the CDR3. The germline CDR1 and CDR2 sequences are MDHEN and SYDVKM. V dropped 3 bases and J dropped 1; count of bases not matched to a gene: 5.

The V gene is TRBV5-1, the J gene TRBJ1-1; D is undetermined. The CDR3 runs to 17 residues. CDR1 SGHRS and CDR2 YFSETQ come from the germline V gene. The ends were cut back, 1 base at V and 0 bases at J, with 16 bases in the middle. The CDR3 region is CASSLKAGWAMNTEAFF. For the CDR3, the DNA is TGCGCCAGCAGCTTGAAGGCAGGTTGGGCCATGAACACTGAAGCTTTCTTT.

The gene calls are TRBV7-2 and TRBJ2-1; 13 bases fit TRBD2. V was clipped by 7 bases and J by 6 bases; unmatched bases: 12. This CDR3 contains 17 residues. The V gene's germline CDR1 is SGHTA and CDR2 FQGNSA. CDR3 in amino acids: CASTLLAGGPSGNEQFF. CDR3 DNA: TGTGCCAGCACACTACTAGCGGGAGGGCCGAGCGGCAATGAGCAGTTCTTC.

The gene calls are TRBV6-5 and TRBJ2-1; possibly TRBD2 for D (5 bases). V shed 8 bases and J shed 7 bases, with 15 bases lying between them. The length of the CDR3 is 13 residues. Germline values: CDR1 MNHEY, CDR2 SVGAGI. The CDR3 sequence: CASGGRLTNEQFF. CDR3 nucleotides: TGTGCCAGCGGAGGACGCCTTACAAATGAGCAGTTCTTC.

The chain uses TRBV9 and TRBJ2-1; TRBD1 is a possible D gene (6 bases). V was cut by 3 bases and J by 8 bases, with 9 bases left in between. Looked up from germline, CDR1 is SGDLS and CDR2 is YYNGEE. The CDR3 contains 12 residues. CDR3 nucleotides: TGTGCCAGCAGCGAACAGGGAGATGAGCAGTTCTTC. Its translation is CASSEQGDEQFF.

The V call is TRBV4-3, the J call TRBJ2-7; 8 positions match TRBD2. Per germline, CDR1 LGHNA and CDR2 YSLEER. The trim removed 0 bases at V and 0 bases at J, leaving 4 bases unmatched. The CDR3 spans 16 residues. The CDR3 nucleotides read TGCGCCAGCAGCCAAGATGCTAGCGGGCTCTCCTACGAGCAGTACTTC. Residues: CASSQDASGLSYEQYF.

This CDR3 reads CASSDPRGDNEQFF. The CDR3 DNA follows: TGTGCCAGTAGTGACCCCCGGGGCGACAATGAGCAGTTCTTC. This chain uses TRBV19 with TRBJ2-1, with D possibly called TRBD1 or TRBD2 (5 bases each). V was cut by 5 bases and J by 5 bases, with 13 bases left in between. The CDR3 contains 14 residues. Germline assignment: CDR1 LNHDA and CDR2 SQIVND (reference sequence).

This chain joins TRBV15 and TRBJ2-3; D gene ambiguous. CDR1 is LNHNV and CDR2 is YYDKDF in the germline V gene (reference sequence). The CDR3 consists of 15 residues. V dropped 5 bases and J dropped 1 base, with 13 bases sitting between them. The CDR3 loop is CATSELRRGTDTQYF. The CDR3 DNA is TGTGCCACCAGCGAACTGAGGCGCGGCACAGATACGCAGTATTTT. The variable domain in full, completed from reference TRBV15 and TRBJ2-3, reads DAMVIQNPRYQVTQFGKPVTLSCSQTLNHNVMYWYQQKSSQAPKLLFHYYDKDFNNEADTPDNFQSRRPNTSFCFLDIRSPGLGDTAMYLCATSELRRGTDTQYFGPGTRLTVL.

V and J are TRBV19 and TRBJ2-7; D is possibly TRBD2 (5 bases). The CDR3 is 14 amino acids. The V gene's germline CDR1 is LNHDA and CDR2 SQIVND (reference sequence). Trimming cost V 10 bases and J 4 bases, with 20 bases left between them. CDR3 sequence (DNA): TGTGCCACCACTGGGTTTGGGAGAGGGTACGAGCAGTACTTC. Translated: CATTGFGRGYEQYF.

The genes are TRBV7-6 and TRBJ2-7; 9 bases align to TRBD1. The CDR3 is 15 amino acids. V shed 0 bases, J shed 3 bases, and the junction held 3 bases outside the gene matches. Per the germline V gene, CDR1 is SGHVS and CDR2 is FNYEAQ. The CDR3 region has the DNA TGTGCCAGCAGCTTAGCGGGACAGGGATTCTACGAGCAGTACTTC. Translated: CASSLAGQGFYEQYF. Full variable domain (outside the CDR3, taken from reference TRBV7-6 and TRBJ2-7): GAGVSQSPRYKVTKRGQDVALRCDPISGHVSLYWYRQALGQGPEFLTYFNYEAQQDKSGLPNDRFSAERPEGSISTLTIQRTEQRDSAMYRCASSLAGQGFYEQYFGPGTRLTVT.

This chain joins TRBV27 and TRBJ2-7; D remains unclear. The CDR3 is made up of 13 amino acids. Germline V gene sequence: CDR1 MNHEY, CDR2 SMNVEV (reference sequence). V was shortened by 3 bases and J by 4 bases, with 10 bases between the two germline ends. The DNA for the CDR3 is TGTGCCAGCAGTTTCGGTAGCAAGTACGAGCAGTACTTC. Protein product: CASSFGSKYEQYF.

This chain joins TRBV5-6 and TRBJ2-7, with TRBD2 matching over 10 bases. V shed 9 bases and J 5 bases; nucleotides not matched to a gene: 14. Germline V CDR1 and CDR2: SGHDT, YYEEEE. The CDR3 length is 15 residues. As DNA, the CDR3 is TGTGCCACCCCCCCGCGGGAACTAGCGGGAAACGAGCAGTACTTC. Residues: CATPPRELAGNEQYF.

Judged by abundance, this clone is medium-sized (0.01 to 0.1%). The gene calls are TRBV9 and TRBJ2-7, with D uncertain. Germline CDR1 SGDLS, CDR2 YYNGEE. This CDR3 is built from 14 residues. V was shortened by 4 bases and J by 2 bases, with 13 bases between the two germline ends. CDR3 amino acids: CASSPQGRTYEQYF. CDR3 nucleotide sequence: TGTGCCAGCAGCCCCCAAGGGCGTACCTACGAGCAGTACTTC. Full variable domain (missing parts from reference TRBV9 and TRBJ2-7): DSGVTQTPKHLITATGQRVTLRCSPRSGDLSVYWYQQSLDQGLQFLIQYYNGEERAKGNILERFSAQQFPDLHSELNLSSLELGDSALYFCASSPQGRTYEQYFGPGTRLTVT.

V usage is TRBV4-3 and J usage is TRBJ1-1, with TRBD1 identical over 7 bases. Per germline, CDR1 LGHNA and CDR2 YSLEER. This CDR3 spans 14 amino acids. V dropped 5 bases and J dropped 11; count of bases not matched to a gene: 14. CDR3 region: CASSTGVRTGEAFF. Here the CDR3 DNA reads TGCGCCAGCAGCACCGGGGTCCGAACAGGGGAGGCTTTCTTT.

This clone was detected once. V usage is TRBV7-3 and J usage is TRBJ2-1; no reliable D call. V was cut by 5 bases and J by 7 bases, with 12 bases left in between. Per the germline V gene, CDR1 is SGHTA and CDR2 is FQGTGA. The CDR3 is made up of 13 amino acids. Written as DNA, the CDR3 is TGTGCCAGCAGCGAGACTCGTCCTAATGAGCAGTTCTTC. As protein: CASSETRPNEQFF. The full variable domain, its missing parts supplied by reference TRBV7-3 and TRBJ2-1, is GAGVSQTPSNKVTEKGKYVELRCDPISGHTALYWYRQSLGQGPEFLIYFQGTGAADDSGLPNDRFFAVRPEGSVSTLKIQRTERGDSAVYLCASSETRPNEQFFGPGTRLTVL.

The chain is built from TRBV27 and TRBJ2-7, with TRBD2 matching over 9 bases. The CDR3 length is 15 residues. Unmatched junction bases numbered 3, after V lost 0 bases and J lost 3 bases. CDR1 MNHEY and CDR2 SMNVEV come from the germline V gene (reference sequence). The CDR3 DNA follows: TGTGCCAGCAGTTTATCTGGCGGGAGGGGCTACGAGCAGTACTTC. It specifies CASSLSGGRGYEQYF.

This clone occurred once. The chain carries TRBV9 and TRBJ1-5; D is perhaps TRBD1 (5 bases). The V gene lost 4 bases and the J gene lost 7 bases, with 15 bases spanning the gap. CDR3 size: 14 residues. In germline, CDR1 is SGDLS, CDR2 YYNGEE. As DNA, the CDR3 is TGTGCCAGCAGCCCGGGGACTAAGTCCCAGCCCCAGCATTTT. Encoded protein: CASSPGTKSQPQHF.

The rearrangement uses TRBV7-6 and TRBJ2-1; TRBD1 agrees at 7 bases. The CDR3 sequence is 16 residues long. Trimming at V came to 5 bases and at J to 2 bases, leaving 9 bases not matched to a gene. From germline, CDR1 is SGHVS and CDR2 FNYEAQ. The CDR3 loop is CASSLDRAGPYNEQFF. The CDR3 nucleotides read TGTGCCAGCAGCCTCGACAGGGCTGGGCCCTACAATGAGCAGTTCTTC.

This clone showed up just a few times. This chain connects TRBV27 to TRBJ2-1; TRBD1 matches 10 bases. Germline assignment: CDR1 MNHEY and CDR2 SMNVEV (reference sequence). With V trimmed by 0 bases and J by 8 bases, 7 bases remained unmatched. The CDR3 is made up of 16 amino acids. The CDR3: CASSLSDRGRTDEQFF. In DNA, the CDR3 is TGTGCCAGCAGTTTATCCGACAGGGGGCGCACAGATGAGCAGTTCTTC.

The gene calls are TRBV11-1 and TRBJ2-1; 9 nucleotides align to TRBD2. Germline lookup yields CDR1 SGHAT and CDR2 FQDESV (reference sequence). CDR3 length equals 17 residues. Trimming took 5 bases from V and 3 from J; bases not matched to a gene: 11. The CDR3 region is CASSDPGLALYYNEQFF. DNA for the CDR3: TGTGCCAGCAGCGACCCCGGACTAGCGCTATACTACAATGAGCAGTTCTTC.